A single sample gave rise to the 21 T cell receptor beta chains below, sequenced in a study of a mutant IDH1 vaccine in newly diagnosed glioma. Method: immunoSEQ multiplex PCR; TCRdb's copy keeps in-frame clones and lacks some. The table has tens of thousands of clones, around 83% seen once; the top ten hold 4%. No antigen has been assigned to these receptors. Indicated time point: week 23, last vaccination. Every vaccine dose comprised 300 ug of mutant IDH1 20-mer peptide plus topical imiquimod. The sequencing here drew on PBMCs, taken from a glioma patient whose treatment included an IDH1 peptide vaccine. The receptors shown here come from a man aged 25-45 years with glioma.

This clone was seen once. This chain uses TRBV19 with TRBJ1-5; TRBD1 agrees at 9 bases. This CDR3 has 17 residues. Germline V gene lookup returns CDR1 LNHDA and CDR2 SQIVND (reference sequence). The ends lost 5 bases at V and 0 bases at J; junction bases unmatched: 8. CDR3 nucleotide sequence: TGTGCCAGTAGTGGGACAGGGCGGGGATATAGCAATCAGCCCCAGCATTTT. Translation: CASSGTGRGYSNQPQHF.

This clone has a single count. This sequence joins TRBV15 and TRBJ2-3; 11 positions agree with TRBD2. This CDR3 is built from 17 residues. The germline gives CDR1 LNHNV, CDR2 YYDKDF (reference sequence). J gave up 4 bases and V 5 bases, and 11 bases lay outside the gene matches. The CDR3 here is CATSLLRASGGSDTQYF. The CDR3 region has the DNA TGTGCCACCAGCCTACTCCGCGCTAGCGGGGGGTCAGATACGCAGTATTTT.

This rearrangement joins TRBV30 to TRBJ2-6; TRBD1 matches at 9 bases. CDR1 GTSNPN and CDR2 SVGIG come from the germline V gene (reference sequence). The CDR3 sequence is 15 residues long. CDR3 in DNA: TGTGCGAAGGACAGGGGCGGACCTGGGGCCAACGTCCTGACTTTC. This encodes CAKDRGGPGANVLTF. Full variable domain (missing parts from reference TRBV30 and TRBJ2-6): SQTIHQWPATLVQPVGSPLSLECTVEGTSNPNLYWYRQAAGRGLQLLFYSVGIGQISSEVPQNLSASRPQDRQFILSSKKLLLSDSGFYLCAKDRGGPGANVLTFGAGSRLTVL.

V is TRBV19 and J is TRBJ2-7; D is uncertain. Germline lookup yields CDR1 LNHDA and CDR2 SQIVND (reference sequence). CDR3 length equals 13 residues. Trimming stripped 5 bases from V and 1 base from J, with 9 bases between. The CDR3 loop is CASSFGRSYEQYF. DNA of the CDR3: TGTGCCAGTAGTTTTGGACGGTCCTACGAGCAGTACTTC.

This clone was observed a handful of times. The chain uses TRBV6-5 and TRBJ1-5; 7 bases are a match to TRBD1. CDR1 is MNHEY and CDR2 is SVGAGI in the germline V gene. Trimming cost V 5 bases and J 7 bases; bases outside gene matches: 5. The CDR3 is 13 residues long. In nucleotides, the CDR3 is TGTGCCAGCAGTCCTAACAGGGGCCAGCCCCAGCATTTT. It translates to CASSPNRGQPQHF.

The CDR3 spells CASSFSGSNQPQHF. CDR3 bases: TGTGCCAGCAGTTTTAGTGGGAGCAATCAGCCCCAGCATTTT. The gene calls are TRBV27 and TRBJ1-5; D gene uncertain. V was pared by 3 bases and J by 1 base, with 7 bases between. The CDR3 sequence is 14 residues long. The V gene's germline CDR1 is MNHEY and CDR2 SMNVEV (reference sequence).

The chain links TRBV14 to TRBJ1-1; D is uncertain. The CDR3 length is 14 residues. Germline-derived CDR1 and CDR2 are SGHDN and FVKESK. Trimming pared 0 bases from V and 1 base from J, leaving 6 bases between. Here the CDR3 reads CASSQDTGNTEAFF. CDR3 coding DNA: TGTGCCAGCAGCCAAGATACGGGGAACACTGAAGCTTTCTTT.

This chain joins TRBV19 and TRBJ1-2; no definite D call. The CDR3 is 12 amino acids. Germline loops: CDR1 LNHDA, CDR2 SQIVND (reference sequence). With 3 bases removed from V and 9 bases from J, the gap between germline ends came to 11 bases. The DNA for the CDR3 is TGTGCCAGTAGTATCTACAGAGACCGCTACACCTTC. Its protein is CASSIYRDRYTF.

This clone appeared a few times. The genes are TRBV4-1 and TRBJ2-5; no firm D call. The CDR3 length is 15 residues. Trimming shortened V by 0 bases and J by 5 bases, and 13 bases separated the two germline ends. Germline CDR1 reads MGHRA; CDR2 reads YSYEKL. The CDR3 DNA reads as TGCGCCAGCAGCCAAGATGATCGGCTTACGGAGACCCAGTACTTC. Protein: CASSQDDRLTETQYF.

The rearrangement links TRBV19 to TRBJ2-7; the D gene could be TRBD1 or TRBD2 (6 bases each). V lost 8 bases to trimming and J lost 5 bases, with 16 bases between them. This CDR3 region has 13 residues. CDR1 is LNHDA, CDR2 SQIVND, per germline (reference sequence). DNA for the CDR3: TGTGCCAGTGGGAGGACAGAGAGCCACGAGCAGTACTTC. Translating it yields CASGRTESHEQYF.

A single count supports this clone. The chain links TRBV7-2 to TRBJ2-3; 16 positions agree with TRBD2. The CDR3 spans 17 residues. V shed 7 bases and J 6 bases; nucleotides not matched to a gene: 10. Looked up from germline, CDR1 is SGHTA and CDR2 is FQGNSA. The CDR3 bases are TGTGCCAGCAACCCCGGGGGACTAGCGGGGGGGCCGGATACGCAGTATTTT. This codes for CASNPGGLAGGPDTQYF. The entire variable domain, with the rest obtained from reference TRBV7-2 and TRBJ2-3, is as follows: GAGVSQSPSNKVTEKGKDVELRCDPISGHTALYWYRQSLGQGLEFLIYFQGNSAPDKSGLPSDRFSAERTGGSVSTLTIQRTQQEDSAVYLCASNPGGLAGGPDTQYFGPGTRLTVL.

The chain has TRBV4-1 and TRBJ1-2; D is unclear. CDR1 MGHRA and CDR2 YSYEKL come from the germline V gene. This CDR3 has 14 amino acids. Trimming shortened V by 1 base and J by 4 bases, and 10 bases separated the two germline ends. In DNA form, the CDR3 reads TGCGCCAGCAGCCAAGGTCAGACGGTCTATGGCTACACCTTC. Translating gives CASSQGQTVYGYTF.

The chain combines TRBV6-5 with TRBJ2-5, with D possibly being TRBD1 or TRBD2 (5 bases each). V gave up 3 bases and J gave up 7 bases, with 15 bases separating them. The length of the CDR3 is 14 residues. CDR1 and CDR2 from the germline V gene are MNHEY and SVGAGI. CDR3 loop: CASSYGAGTRTQYF. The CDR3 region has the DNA TGTGCCAGCAGTTATGGGGCAGGGACCCGGACCCAGTACTTC.

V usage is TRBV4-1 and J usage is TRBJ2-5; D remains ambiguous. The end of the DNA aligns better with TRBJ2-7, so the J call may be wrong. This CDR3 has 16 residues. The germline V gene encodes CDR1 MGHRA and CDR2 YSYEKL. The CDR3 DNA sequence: TGCGCCAGCAGCCAATCCCCAGGCCCCGTATCCTACGAGCAGTACTTC. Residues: CASSQSPGPVSYEQYF.

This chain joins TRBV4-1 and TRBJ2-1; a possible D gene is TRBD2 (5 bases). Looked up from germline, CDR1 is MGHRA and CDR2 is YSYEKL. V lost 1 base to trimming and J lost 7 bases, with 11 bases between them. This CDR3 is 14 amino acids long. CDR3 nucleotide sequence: TGCGCCAGCAGCCAAGGCCTTAGAGGGAATGAGCAGTTCTTC. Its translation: CASSQGLRGNEQFF.

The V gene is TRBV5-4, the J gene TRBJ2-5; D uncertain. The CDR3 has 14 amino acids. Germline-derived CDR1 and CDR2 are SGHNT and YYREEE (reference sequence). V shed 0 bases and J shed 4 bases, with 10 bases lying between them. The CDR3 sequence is CASSLAAVRETQYF. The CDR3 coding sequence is TGTGCCAGCAGCTTGGCCGCGGTTCGAGAGACCCAGTACTTC.

CDR3 sequence reads: CASSLRTVDTQYF. The DNA of the CDR3 is TGTGCCAGCAGCTTACGGACTGTAGATACGCAGTATTTT. The V and J genes are TRBV7-9 and TRBJ2-3; tentatively, D is TRBD2 (5 bases). Germline CDR1 is SEHNR and CDR2 is FQNEAQ (reference sequence). V lost 2 bases, J lost 5 bases, and 8 bases lay in between. The CDR3 is 13 amino acids.

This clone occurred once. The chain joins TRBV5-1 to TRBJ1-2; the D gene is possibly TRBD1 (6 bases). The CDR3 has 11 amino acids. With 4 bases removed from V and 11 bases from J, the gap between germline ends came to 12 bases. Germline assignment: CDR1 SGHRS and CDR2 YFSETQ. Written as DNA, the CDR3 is TGCGCCAGCAGCACTACCCAGGGGTACACCTTC. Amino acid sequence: CASSTTQGYTF.

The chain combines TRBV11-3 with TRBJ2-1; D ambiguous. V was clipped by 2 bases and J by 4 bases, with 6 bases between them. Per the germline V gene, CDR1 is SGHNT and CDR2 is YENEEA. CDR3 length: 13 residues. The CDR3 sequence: CASSLPGYNEQFF. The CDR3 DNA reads TGTGCCAGCAGCTTACCAGGTTACAATGAGCAGTTCTTC.

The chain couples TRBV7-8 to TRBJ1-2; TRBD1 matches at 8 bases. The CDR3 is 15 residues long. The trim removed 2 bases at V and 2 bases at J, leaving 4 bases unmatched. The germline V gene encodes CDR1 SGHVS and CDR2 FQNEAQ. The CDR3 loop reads CASSLWTGLNYGYTF. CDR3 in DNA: TGTGCCAGCAGCTTATGGACAGGGTTGAACTATGGCTACACCTTC.

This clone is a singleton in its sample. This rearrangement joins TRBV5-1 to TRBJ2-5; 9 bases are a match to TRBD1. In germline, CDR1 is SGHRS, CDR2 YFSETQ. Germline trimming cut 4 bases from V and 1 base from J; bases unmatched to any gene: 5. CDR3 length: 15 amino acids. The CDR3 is CASSPGTGTQETQYF. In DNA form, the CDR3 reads TGCGCCAGCAGCCCCGGGACAGGGACCCAAGAGACCCAGTACTTC.